This T cell receptor beta chain emerged from a study of ipilimumab plus nivolumab after autologous stem cell transplantation (dated by TCRdb to the early 2020s). Background on the whole study: Trial patients received a median of roughly five ipilimumab doses and fewer than 10 nivolumab doses. The intent-to-treat population of the trial was made up of a few dozen patients. Included in the myeloma cohort were high-risk transplant-naive patients as well as patients relapsing within 3 years of a first autologous transplant. Patients in the trial were undergoing autologous transplant and had high-risk diffuse large B cell lymphoma, mature T cell lymphoma, or multiple myeloma.

Receptor libraries were prepared by the immunoSEQ multiplex PCR assay. Entries here come from immuneACCESS through TCRdb and include only in-frame sequences with V and J called. Some clones fail to appear in such tables; in the studies checked, an unresolved V gene covers under half of the shortfall, and the cause of the remainder is unknown. Present in this sample are roughly 43,000 clones, 70% to 90% of which were seen just once. Roughly 1% of the sample is in the top ten clones. Study-level results and caveats: The authors stated that profiles of the T cell receptor repertoire, regulatory T cell phenotype and gut microbiota provided a biologic rationale for studying this approach further. Combined checkpoint inhibition appeared tolerable as post-transplant consolidation, according to the authors' conclusion.

The V and J ends are trimmed by 2 bases and 2 bases, leaving 14 bases between them. Counted from cysteine to phenylalanine, this CDR3 has 15 amino acids. The sequence is cut down to CDR3 DNA, 45 bases in frame from base 1. From the germline V gene (reference sequence), CDR1 is SGHKS and CDR2 is YYEKEE. Starting 14 to 28 days after the autologous transplant, patients began checkpoint therapy, which included ipilimumab at 1 mg/kg intravenously on day 1 of selected weeks. The nivolumab dose was 3 mg/kg intravenously, delivered on day 1 of weeks 1, 4, 7, 10, and every two weeks through week 26. This Phase Ib clinical trial tested ipilimumab plus nivolumab, a combined checkpoint inhibition, as consolidation after autologous stem cell transplantation. For this clone: What this receptor recognizes is not known. There are no base qualities to consult, and no much larger clone falls within one base.

Recombination linked TRBV5-5 to TRBJ2-7, with TRBD1 as a weak D call on 6 bases. The source of this sequence is a male donor with multiple myeloma. This specimen was PBMCs, taken in a trial of ipilimumab plus nivolumab as post-transplant consolidation. The DNA sequence reads TGTGCCAGCAGCTTTTGGTTGGACAGAGCCTACGAGCAGTACTTC. Protein translation: CASSFWLDRAYEQYF.